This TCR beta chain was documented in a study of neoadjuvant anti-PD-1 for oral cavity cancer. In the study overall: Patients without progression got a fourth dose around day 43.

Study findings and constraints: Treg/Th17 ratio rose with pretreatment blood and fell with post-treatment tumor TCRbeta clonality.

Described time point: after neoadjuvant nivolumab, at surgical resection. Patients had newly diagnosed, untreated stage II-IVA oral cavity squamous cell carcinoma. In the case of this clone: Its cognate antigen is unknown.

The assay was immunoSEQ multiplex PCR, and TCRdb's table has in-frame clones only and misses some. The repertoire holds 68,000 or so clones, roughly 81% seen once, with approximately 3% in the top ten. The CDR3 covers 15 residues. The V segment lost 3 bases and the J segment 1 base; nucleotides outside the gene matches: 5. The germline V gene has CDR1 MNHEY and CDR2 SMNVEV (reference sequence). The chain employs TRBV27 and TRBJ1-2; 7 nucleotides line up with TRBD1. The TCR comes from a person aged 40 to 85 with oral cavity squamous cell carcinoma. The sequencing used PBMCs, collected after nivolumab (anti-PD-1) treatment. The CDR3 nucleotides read TGTGCCAGCAGTTTCCACCGGGACAGTAACTATGGCTACACCTTC. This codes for CASSFHRDSNYGYTF.